This section outlines one T cell receptor beta chain sequence together with its context. A single count supports this clone. Its antigen remains undetermined. The sample holds no much larger clone one base away, and base qualities are not on file. These data are taken from a study of blood T cell repertoires in COVID-19 (dated by TCRdb to the early 2020s). For context, the study as a whole: Samples from collaborators originated in the United States, Italy and Spain and spanned both the acute and convalescent phases of COVID-19. The sample metadata nearly always contained a de-identified subject ID, COVID-19 status, age in years and sex. The dataset comprised deeply sampled blood TCRbeta repertoires from subjects exposed to, actively infected with, or recovered from COVID-19. The repertoires were released in a freely available public database meant as a resource for research on the immune response to SARS-CoV-2. Where HLA class I and class II types were available, the types were taken from metadata supplied by the sample provider, not from assay-based typing. Samples came from the ongoing ImmuneRACE study (first 160 participants) plus 1,254 subjects from 6 global collaborators. The prospective study material was composed of cDNA or gDNA derived from T cells, B-cell-depleted T cells, or PBMCs.

Its CDR3 holds 14 amino acids, cysteine through phenylalanine. The sequence is cut down to CDR3 DNA, 42 bases in frame from base 1. Here V drops 5 bases and J drops 5 bases, and the junction holds 4 bases not matched to any gene. From the germline V gene, CDR1 is SGHVS and CDR2 is FNYEAQ. TCRbeta CDR3 regions were amplified from genomic DNA using the immunoSEQ Assay, a bias-controlled multiplex PCR. Under the source paper's analysis protocol: The number of nucleated cells in each sample was estimated by amplification of reference gene primers within the assay. To quantify the absolute abundance of each unique TCRbeta CDR3 rearrangement, sequence reads were collapsed and filtered. Productive Simpson clonality was computed per sample as the square root of Simpson's diversity index over productive rearrangements. This is the immuneACCESS table as TCRdb keeps it, with only in-frame sequences that have V and J called. A part of the clones is gone; compared with another copy, unresolved V genes explain less than half, and the rest is unexplained. That table gives V, J and clone size, and the DNA gave D and trimming. For this sample there are hundreds of thousands of clones; 85% appear just once. The ten top clones hold under 4% of the sample.

The paper as a whole reports these results and caveats: How much clinical and demographic metadata was included differed by source and by participant, and the metadata was provided uncurated.

The collaborating institutions used their own protocols to collect whole blood in K2EDTA tubes. For TCRbeta analysis, collaborator samples were shipped as frozen whole blood, as isolated PBMCs, or as DNA extracted from either sample type. The sequencing sample was made of peripheral blood. In this chain, TRBV7-6 is recombined with TRBJ2-2; TRBD1 agrees with 8 junctional bases. The sequence was collected from a woman under 30 with acute or convalescent COVID-19. The CDR3: CASSQGAETGELFF. The nucleotide sequence reads TGTGCCAGCAGCCAGGGGGCGGAGACCGGGGAGCTGTTTTTT.